This TCR beta chain is drawn from a study of T cells in localized non-small cell lung cancer. Study conclusions and caveats: Detection in adjacent lung was observed for a median approximately 52 of the top 100 tumor clones. Uninvolved adjacent lung had higher T cell clonality than tumor and all other tissues. Heterogeneity cannot be ruled out, as sequencing used one tumor region only.

Details on this clone: Its antigen is undetermined.

CDR1 WSHSY and CDR2 SAAADI come from the germline V gene. This CDR3 has 12 amino acids. Trimming shortened V by 11 bases and J by 1 base, and 11 bases separated the two germline ends. Only in-frame clones appear in the TCRdb table, and some are missing; sequencing was by immunoSEQ multiplex PCR. The table includes about 21,000 clones, 89% detected once. The origin of this receptor is a man aged 40 to 70 with stage I lung adenocarcinoma. The chain has TRBV10-2 and TRBJ1-1; D is unclear. The specimen comprised peripheral blood, sampled before any cancer treatment. Here the CDR3 DNA reads TGCGCCTCCCAGGCAGGGAACACTGAAGCTTTCTTT. Protein product: CASQAGNTEAFF.